This T cell receptor beta chain was sequenced in a study of CD8+ T cells in alopecia areata. Study information: Treated patients swallowed 5 to 10 mg of oral tofacitinib twice daily. Patients remained on tofacitinib for 6 to 18 months and then went 6 months without it.

Extracted RNA was reverse transcribed, and the resulting cDNA served as sequencing template. The data were produced by immunoSEQ multiplex PCR, yet TCRdb's version contains in-frame clones alone and is incomplete. The sample records 150,000 or so clones, roughly 50% being singletons. Study findings and constraints: Against the mouse data, patients shared TCRs less clearly, possibly for HLA reasons.

The CDR3 is 12 amino acids. Trimming removed 8 bases at V and 2 bases at J, with 8 bases between. The V gene's germline CDR1 is SEHNR and CDR2 FQNEAQ (reference sequence). The researchers isolated CD4+ and CD8+ T cells from PBMCs by sorting. Only one count was recorded for this clone. What it recognizes is unknown. Sequencing was carried out using CD4+ T cells sorted from blood. The sequence derives from a human donor with alopecia areata. V is TRBV7-9 and J is TRBJ2-3; D unresolved. The chain's CDR3 is CASLLLTDTQYF. DNA of the CDR3: TGTGCCAGCTTACTCCTCACAGATACGCAGTATTTT.